Listed below are T cell receptor beta chains from one sample, sequenced in a study of blood T cell repertoires in COVID-19. The protocol was immunoSEQ multiplex PCR, while the TCRdb copy is restricted to in-frame clones and leaves out a portion. The sample includes 130,000 to 150,000 clones, around nine tenths of them seen just once. Material for sequencing was peripheral blood. The receptor source for this set is a woman aged 45-59 years with acute or convalescent COVID-19. The CDR3 runs from the conserved cysteine through the conserved F or W. D genes are given only for firm matches. Expanded clones get a size class; other rows say once, few or many, or leave the size out.

J: TRBJ2-7
D: TRBD2
size: many
V: TRBV2
CDR3: CASSPGLAGLKLHYEQYF
DNA: TGTGCCAGCAGTCCGGGACTAGCGGGACTCAAACTACACTACGAGCAGTACTTC

J: TRBJ2-5
D: .
size: .
V: TRBV11-3
CDR3: CASSLRGGGETQYF
DNA: TGTGCCAGCAGCTTAAGAGGTGGGGGGGAGACCCAGTACTTC

J: TRBJ1-1
D: .
size: .
V: TRBV5-1
CDR3: CASSLIDTEAFF
DNA: TGCGCCAGCAGCTTGATAGACACTGAAGCTTTCTTT

J: TRBJ2-5
D: TRBD2
size: .
V: TRBV5-1
CDR3: CASSGGLAGGPRLETQYF
DNA: TGCGCCAGCAGCGGGGGACTAGCGGGAGGGCCGAGGTTAGAGACCCAGTACTTC

J: TRBJ1-3
D: .
size: .
V: TRBV18
CDR3: CASSPREGLSSGNTIYF
DNA: TGTGCCAGCTCACCACGAGAGGGTTTGAGCTCTGGAAACACCATATATTTT

J: TRBJ1-2
D: TRBD1
size: .
V: TRBV11-2
CDR3: CASSSWDRGNVWYGYTF
DNA: TGTGCCAGCAGCTCGTGGGACAGGGGAAATGTTTGGTATGGCTACACCTTC

J: TRBJ1-1
D: .
size: .
V: TRBV5-1
CDR3: CASSLEQGWTEAFF
DNA: TGCGCCAGCAGCTTGGAACAGGGATGGACTGAAGCTTTCTTT

J: TRBJ2-7
D: TRBD1
size: .
V: TRBV5-1
CDR3: CASSSTGGFYEQYF
DNA: TGCGCCAGCAGCTCTACAGGGGGCTTTTACGAGCAGTACTTC

J: TRBJ2-7
D: .
size: .
V: TRBV11-2
CDR3: CASSPLALVTEQYF
DNA: TGTGCCAGCAGCCCCCTCGCCCTAGTTACGGAGCAGTACTTC

J: TRBJ2-1
D: TRBD2
size: .
V: TRBV11-2
CDR3: CASSLVSGTANEQFF
DNA: TGTGCCAGCAGCTTAGTAAGCGGGACGGCAAATGAGCAGTTCTTC

J: TRBJ2-7
D: .
size: .
V: TRBV6-6
CDR3: CASSYSEGPGEQYF
DNA: TGTGCCAGCAGTTACTCCGAGGGTCCCGGGGAGCAGTACTTC

J: TRBJ1-5
D: .
size: .
V: TRBV6-6
CDR3: CASTATPYSNQPQHF
DNA: TGTGCCAGCACCGCGACACCGTATAGCAATCAGCCCCAGCATTTT

J: TRBJ1-2
D: TRBD1
size: .
V: TRBV28
CDR3: CASWGQGSGYTF
DNA: TGTGCCAGCTGGGGACAGGGCTCTGGCTACACCTTC

J: TRBJ2-1
D: TRBD2
size: once
V: TRBV9
CDR3: CASSDSSVPTGTSEYNEQFF
DNA: TGTGCCAGCAGCGACAGCAGCGTCCCGACCGGGACTAGCGAATACAATGAGCAGTTCTTC

J: TRBJ2-1
D: .
size: .
V: TRBV29-1
CDR3: CSVEERDISYNEQFF
DNA: TGCAGCGTTGAAGAAAGGGACATCTCCTACAATGAGCAGTTCTTC

J: TRBJ2-7
D: .
size: .
V: TRBV27
CDR3: CASSPRSGLDEQYF
DNA: TGTGCCAGCAGCCCAAGATCAGGTCTGGACGAGCAGTACTTC

J: TRBJ1-4
D: .
size: .
V: TRBV6-2/TRBV6-3
CDR3: CASSYAAGGAVATNEKLFF
DNA: TGTGCCAGCAGTTACGCCGCGGGGGGGGCGGTTGCAACTAATGAAAAACTGTTTTTT

J: TRBJ2-1
D: TRBD2
size: .
V: TRBV6-5
CDR3: CASMSGGADNEQFF
DNA: TGTGCCAGCATGAGCGGGGGGGCTGACAATGAGCAGTTCTTC

J: TRBJ2-1
D: TRBD2
size: .
V: TRBV19
CDR3: CASRSLAGEGEQFF
DNA: TGTGCCAGTAGGTCTCTAGCGGGAGAGGGAGAGCAGTTCTTC

J: TRBJ1-1
D: .
size: .
V: TRBV5-8
CDR3: CASSLEGGRRNTEAFF
DNA: TGTGCCAGCAGCTTGGAGGGGGGGCGTCGGAACACTGAAGCTTTCTTT

J: TRBJ2-7
D: .
size: .
V: TRBV15
CDR3: CATSREGGSYEQYF
DNA: TGTGCCACCAGCAGAGAAGGCGGTTCCTACGAGCAGTACTTC

J: TRBJ1-2
D: .
size: .
V: TRBV6-5
CDR3: CASSPMGGDGYTF
DNA: TGTGCCAGCAGTCCCATGGGGGGAGATGGCTACACCTTC

J: TRBJ1-2
D: .
size: .
V: TRBV7-2
CDR3: CASSLEQGYGYTF
DNA: TGTGCCAGCAGCTTAGAGCAGGGATATGGCTACACCTTC

J: TRBJ2-2
D: .
size: .
V: TRBV6-4
CDR3: CASRRGGGTGELFF
DNA: TGTGCCAGCAGAAGGGGAGGAGGAACCGGGGAGCTGTTTTTT

J: TRBJ2-1
D: .
size: .
V: TRBV11-3
CDR3: CASSLDAGNEQFF
DNA: TGTGCCAGCAGCTTAGATGCAGGGAATGAGCAGTTCTTC

J: TRBJ1-4
D: .
size: .
V: TRBV5-1
CDR3: CASRDSSNEKLFF
DNA: TGCGCCAGCAGGGACAGCTCTAATGAAAAACTGTTTTTT

J: TRBJ1-1
D: .
size: .
V: TRBV11-3
CDR3: CASSLSGDTEAFF
DNA: TGTGCCAGCAGCTTATCAGGGGACACTGAAGCTTTCTTT

J: TRBJ2-7
D: TRBD2
size: .
V: TRBV4-1
CDR3: CASSQRDYYEQYF
DNA: TGCGCCAGCAGCCAACGGGACTACTACGAGCAGTACTTC

J: TRBJ1-2
D: .
size: few
V: TRBV6-5
CDR3: CASSLPGQRGYTF
DNA: TGTGCCAGCAGTCTACCCGGCCAGAGGGGCTACACCTTC

J: TRBJ1-6
D: .
size: .
V: TRBV30
CDR3: CAWSIRGNSPLHF
DNA: TGTGCCTGGAGTATTCGAGGGAATTCACCCCTCCACTTT

J: TRBJ1-5
D: .
size: .
V: TRBV2
CDR3: CASSEGISNQPQHF
DNA: TGTGCCAGCAGTGAAGGTATAAGCAATCAGCCCCAGCATTTT

J: TRBJ1-1
D: TRBD1
size: .
V: TRBV13
CDR3: CASSRDRSNTEAFF
DNA: TGTGCCAGCAGCCGGGACAGGTCTAACACTGAAGCTTTCTTT

J: TRBJ2-1
D: .
size: .
V: TRBV9
CDR3: CASSVGPQGKFF
DNA: TGTGCCAGCAGCGTGGGACCCCAGGGGAAGTTCTTC

J: TRBJ2-7
D: .
size: .
V: TRBV5-6
CDR3: CASSSDTYEQYF
DNA: TGTGCCAGCAGCTCGGACACCTACGAGCAGTACTTC

J: TRBJ1-4
D: .
size: .
V: TRBV10-3
CDR3: CAISVGQSNEKLFF
DNA: TGTGCCATCAGTGTCGGACAGTCGAATGAAAAACTGTTTTTT